This TCR beta chain is from a study of cytomegalovirus exposure and HLA in healthy donors. On the study more broadly: Early released data comprised 80 million to 90 million unique TCRs from HLA-typed donors.

Participants comprised healthy donors of bone marrow. When sampled, the donors appeared nominally healthy, though they likely had unrecorded immune exposures. The trim removed 4 bases at V and 5 bases at J, leaving 6 bases unmatched. CDR3 length: 14 residues. Germline-derived CDR1 and CDR2 are SGHVS and FNYEAQ. PCR primers comprised 60 Vbeta and 13 Jbeta primers. TCRdb's copy holds only in-frame clones and misses some; the assay was immunoSEQ multiplex PCR. Of about 200,000 clones listed, more than 75% are singletons. Sequencing was carried out using PBMCs. The rearrangement uses TRBV7-6 and TRBJ2-5, with 8 bases that match TRBD1. This TCR was recovered from a woman between 45 and 65 years old in good health and CMV-seronegative. Here the CDR3 reads CASSSTGVDETQYF. In DNA, the CDR3 is TGTGCCAGCAGCTCGACAGGGGTTGACGAGACCCAGTACTTC. The full variable domain, completed using reference TRBV7-6 and TRBJ2-5, is GAGVSQSPRYKVTKRGQDVALRCDPISGHVSLYWYRQALGQGPEFLTYFNYEAQQDKSGLPNDRFSAERPEGSISTLTIQRTEQRDSAMYRCASSSTGVDETQYFGPGTRLLVL.